The subject of this entry is one TCR beta chain. Its antigen is still unknown. J lost 0 bases, V lost 5 bases, and 3 bases had no gene match. Per germline, CDR1 MNHEY and CDR2 SVGAGI. This CDR3 spans 15 amino acids. The data originate from a study of OX40 agonist ivuxolimab in advanced cancers. Notes on the study in general: Which antigen the expanded peripheral T cells recognized is unknown.

The method was immunoSEQ multiplex PCR; TCRdb's version includes in-frame clones alone and lacks a portion of them. The sample includes about 61,000 clones, 90% to 95% seen only once; the top ten take roughly a sixth. The rearrangement links TRBV6-5 to TRBJ2-7; 11 nucleotides match TRBD1. This sequence was found in an adult with an advanced solid tumor such as melanoma, head and neck, liver or kidney cancer. The sequences come from CD4+ or CD8+ T cells sorted from blood, collected in a trial of the OX40 agonist ivuxolimab. The DNA of the CDR3 is TGTGCCAGCAGTAAGGGGACAGGGGGCTCCTACGAGCAGTACTTC. The encoded protein is CASSKGTGGSYEQYF.